This TCR beta chain was profiled in a study of T cells after yellow fever vaccination. Study-level findings and limits: Post-booster reappearance was seen for most primary-vaccination clones (just over 95% CD4, roughly 86% CD8).

Template switching by 5'RACE produced TCR cDNA, adding a universal primer site and UMIs. TCRdb analysed the 5' RACE reads with MiXCR anew, one entry per CDR3 protein. The sample carries fewer than 85,000 distinct CDR3 sequences, 7.5% to 8% recorded once. Trimming took off 0 bases at V and 2 bases at J, with 6 bases between the two ends. Germline CDR1 and CDR2: MGHDK and SYGVNS. This CDR3 has 14 amino acids. This clonotype was found many times. Its antigen is not known. This specimen was CD8+ T cells sorted from PBMCs, taken on the day of the yellow fever booster vaccination. The V call is TRBV25-1, the J call TRBJ2-3; D is unresolved. This clonotype originated in a man aged 25 to 40 who received the YFV17D yellow fever vaccine. CDR3 DNA sequence: TGTGCCAGCAGTGAATATGCACTCACAGATACGCAGTATTTT. Translating gives CASSEYALTDTQYF.